This T cell receptor beta chain was identified during a study of patients and donors after allogeneic stem cell transplantation. Germline CDR1 reads SGHRS; CDR2 reads YFSETQ. The CDR3 contains 17 residues. After removal of 1 base from V and 5 bases from J, the junction contained 9 bases not matched to a gene. TCRdb reanalysed the RT-PCR reads using MiXCR and keeps one entry per CDR3 protein. Among 900,000 to 1,000,000 distinct CDR3 sequences, roughly 17% were seen once, and the ten largest hold around 5.5%. The chain is built from TRBV5-1 and TRBJ2-5; 12 bases are a match to TRBD2. Sequenced sample: blood, either unsorted or a sorted T cell fraction (not recorded which). The receptor comes from a human donor who was either an allogeneic HSCT recipient or a stem cell or donor lymphocyte infusion donor (not recorded which). It is not recorded whose cells these are; they may come from a transplant donor. The CDR3 region is CASSLSPSGGARETQYF. Here the CDR3 DNA reads TGCGCCAGCAGCTTGTCGCCTAGCGGGGGGGCCCGCGAGACCCAGTACTTC.